Listed below are T cell receptor beta chains from one sample, sequenced in a study of Tregs in tolerant kidney transplant recipients. Sequencing used immunoSEQ multiplex PCR; TCRdb keeps in-frame clones, though not all of them. This table holds tens of thousands of clones, 65% to 85% found once. Sequenced material: CD4+ T cells from blood. Every receptor here comes from a human donor in good health. The CDR3 runs from the conserved cysteine through the conserved F or W. A D gene is named only where the DNA matches it firmly. Clone size is stated in some rows and not others, as once, few, many or a class when expanded.

d_call | clone_size | j_call | v_call | cdr3_nt | cdr3_aa
. | . | TRBJ2-5 | TRBV4-1 | TGCGCCAGCAGCCAAGCAAGGAGGGAGAGAGAGACCCAGTACTTC | CASSQARRERETQYF
TRBD1 | . | TRBJ1-2 | TRBV5-1 | TGCGCCAGCAGCTTGGGGACAGGCTCGGACTATGGCTACACCTTC | CASSLGTGSDYGYTF
TRBD2 | few | TRBJ2-7 | TRBV19 | TGTGCCAGTAGTTCCGGGACTAGCGGGAACGAGCAGTACTTC | CASSSGTSGNEQYF
. | . | TRBJ1-1 | TRBV10-3 | TGTGCCATCAAACGGGGGGAGAACACTGAAGCTTTCTTT | CAIKRGENTEAFF
TRBD1 | . | TRBJ1-1 | TRBV5-1 | TGCGCCAGCAGCTCACAGGGGCGGGAGTACACTGAAGCTTTCTTT | CASSSQGREYTEAFF
TRBD1 | . | TRBJ2-1 | TRBV5-4 | TGTGCCAGCAGCTCCGAGTCCCGGGACAGGAATGAGCAGTTCTTC | CASSSESRDRNEQFF
. | . | TRBJ1-6 | TRBV7-6 | TGTGCCAGCAGCTTATCCGGGAGTGGATCACCCCTCCACTTT | CASSLSGSGSPLHF
TRBD1 | . | TRBJ1-6 | TRBV29-1 | TGCAGCGACCCGGACAGGGTTTCTCCCAATAAGTCCTATAATTCACCCCTCCACTTT | CSDPDRVSPNKSYNSPLHF
. | . | TRBJ2-7 | TRBV5-6 | TGTGCCAGCAAATCGGGAGAAGAAGAGCAGTACTTC | CASKSGEEEQYF
. | . | TRBJ2-1 | TRBV5-6 | TGTGCCAGCAGCTTGCCGGCTCGGGATGAGCAGTTCTTC | CASSLPARDEQFF
. | once | TRBJ2-3 | TRBV4-2 | TGTGCCAGCAGCCGAGGCCGGGACGGTGGCACAGATACGCAGTATTTT | CASSRGRDGGTDTQYF
. | . | TRBJ2-1 | TRBV2 | TGTGCCAGCACCGGTAACCCCTACAATGAGCAGTTCTTC | CASTGNPYNEQFF
TRBD2 | . | TRBJ2-3 | TRBV10-3 | TGTGCCATCAGTGACCAGCGGGGTTACACAGATACGCAGTATTTT | CAISDQRGYTDTQYF
. | once | TRBJ2-3 | TRBV6-1 | TGTGCCAGCAATTGGGCCGGGGAAAGCAGAGATACGCAGTATTTT | CASNWAGESRDTQYF
. | . | TRBJ1-3 | TRBV19 | TGTGCCAGTAGTGGGAGCTCTGGAAACACCATATATTTT | CASSGSSGNTIYF
. | . | TRBJ1-4 | TRBV2 | TGTGCCAGCAGTGACAGGACTGAAAAACTGTTTTTT | CASSDRTEKLFF
TRBD1 | once | TRBJ1-1 | TRBV5-6 | TGTGCCAGCAGCCCACGCGGGACAGGTCTGAACACTGAAGCTTTCTTT | CASSPRGTGLNTEAFF
. | . | TRBJ1-1 | TRBV11-2 | TGTGCCAGCGATCGAGGGGGGGGCGAAGGTGAAGCTTTCTTT | CASDRGGGEGEAFF
. | few | TRBJ2-7 | TRBV2 | TGTGCCAGCAGTTTAAGCGGGCTGATCGAGCAGTACTTC | CASSLSGLIEQYF
. | . | TRBJ2-3 | TRBV11-3 | TGTGCCAGCAGCTTACGAGGGTCGGACGATACGCAGTATTTT | CASSLRGSDDTQYF
TRBD1 | . | TRBJ2-3 | TRBV7-4 | TGTGCCAGCAGCTTAGACAGGGGGCGGGGAGATACGCAGTATTTT | CASSLDRGRGDTQYF
. | . | TRBJ1-4 | TRBV6-7 | TGTGCCAGCAGACCGGGATCCTTACTGTTTTTT | CASRPGSLLFF
TRBD1 | . | TRBJ2-3 | TRBV5-1 | TGCGCCAGCAGCTTGGGGGGACAGGGGAGTCATACGCAGTATTTT | CASSLGGQGSHTQYF
TRBD1 | . | TRBJ1-1 | TRBV10-3 | TGTGCCATTTCTACAGGGGGAACGAACACTGAAGCTTTCTTT | CAISTGGTNTEAFF
. | . | TRBJ1-6 | TRBV5-5 | TGTGCCAGCAGCACCGGGACAAAAAATTCACCCCTCCACTTT | CASSTGTKNSPLHF
TRBD2 | . | TRBJ2-5 | TRBV27 | TGTGCCAGCAGTTTGGGACTAGCGGGACCCAGGGGGGAGACCCAGTACTTC | CASSLGLAGPRGETQYF
TRBD1 | . | TRBJ1-2 | TRBV4-2 | TGTGCCAGCAGCCCCCGGACAGGTATGATCTATGGCTACACCTTC | CASSPRTGMIYGYTF
TRBD1 | . | TRBJ2-1 | TRBV5-8 | TGTGCCAGCAGCTTGGGTTACGGGACAGGGGCGTGGGAGCAGTTCTTC | CASSLGYGTGAWEQFF
. | . | TRBJ2-5 | TRBV5-1 | TGCGCCAGCAGCTTGGCTTCCGAGGGGGAGACCCAGTACTTC | CASSLASEGETQYF
TRBD2 | . | TRBJ2-7 | TRBV6-5 | TGTGCCAGCAGTTACTCGGGACTAGCGGATACCTACGAGCAGTACTTC | CASSYSGLADTYEQYF
. | . | TRBJ2-2 | TRBV28 | TGTGCCAGCAGCCCTAAGCGGGAGCTGTTTTTT | CASSPKRELFF
. | . | TRBJ2-5 | TRBV5-1 | TGCGCCAGCAGCTTGATGCAGGGATGGGAGACCCAGTACTTC | CASSLMQGWETQYF
. | . | TRBJ2-7 | TRBV10-3 | TGTGCCATCCGTGATAGCTACGAGCAGTACTTC | CAIRDSYEQYF
TRBD1 | . | TRBJ1-5 | TRBV5-6 | TGTGCCAGCAGTCGGGTGGGGACAGGGGCGTTTGGCAATCAGCCCCAGCATTTT | CASSRVGTGAFGNQPQHF
. | . | TRBJ1-2 | TRBV6-5 | TGTGCCAGCAGTTACGCTGGAAGATTTGGTGGCTACACCTTC | CASSYAGRFGGYTF
TRBD2 | medium-sized | TRBJ2-7 | TRBV10-3 | TGTGCCATCAGTAAACCCGGGACTAGCGGGCACGAGCAGTACTTC | CAISKPGTSGHEQYF
. | . | TRBJ1-1 | TRBV19 | TGTGCCAGTAGGCTACGGGATATAAGTGAAGCTTTCTTT | CASRLRDISEAFF
. | . | TRBJ2-2 | TRBV6-5 | TGTGCCAGCAGCTTGGGCATCACCGGGGAGCTGTTTTTT | CASSLGITGELFF
. | . | TRBJ2-7 | TRBV6-5 | TGTGCCAGCAGGACGACCGCACACTTCTCCTACGAGCAGTACTTC | CASRTTAHFSYEQYF
. | . | TRBJ2-1 | TRBV29-1 | TGCAGCGTTGAAGATTACGGCAATGAGCAGTTCTTC | CSVEDYGNEQFF
TRBD2 | . | TRBJ2-1 | TRBV5-1 | TGCGCCAGCAGCTTGAGCGGGACTAGCGGGGGGTACAATGAGCAGTTCTTC | CASSLSGTSGGYNEQFF
TRBD2 | . | TRBJ2-3 | TRBV19 | TGTGCCTGCCAGCGGGGGGGCGGAAGGAATACGCAGTATTTT | CACQRGGGRNTQYF
. | . | TRBJ2-2 | TRBV19 | TGTGCCAGTAGCCCGGACCCCGGGGAGCTGTTTTTT | CASSPDPGELFF
TRBD2 | few | TRBJ2-1 | TRBV7-2 | TGTGCCACCCGGGGGGTAGGGCAGTACAATGAGCAGTTCTTC | CATRGVGQYNEQFF
TRBD1 | . | TRBJ2-5 | TRBV5-1 | TGCGCCAGCAGCTTGGCGGGACAGGGTCGTGAGACCCAGTACTTC | CASSLAGQGRETQYF
TRBD1 | . | TRBJ2-2 | TRBV5-5 | TGTGCCAGCAGACGACAGGGGACCGGGGAGCTGTTTTTT | CASRRQGTGELFF
. | . | TRBJ1-1 | TRBV5-6 | TGTGCCAGCAGCTTATTAAGGCCATTGAACACTGAAGCTTTCTTT | CASSLLRPLNTEAFF
TRBD1 | . | TRBJ2-7 | TRBV19 | TGTGCCAGTAGTAACGGACAGGGGGGCGAGCAGTACTTC | CASSNGQGGEQYF
. | . | TRBJ2-7 | TRBV6-5 | TGTGCCAGCAGTTACTCAGGCGAGTACGAGCAGTACTTC | CASSYSGEYEQYF
. | . | TRBJ1-2 | TRBV5-1 | TGCGCCAGCAGCTTGGACACTCGGGGTGGCTACACCTTC | CASSLDTRGGYTF
. | few | TRBJ1-1 | TRBV28 | TGTGCCAGCAGACCCCCGGCCCGGAACACTGAAGCTTTCTTT | CASRPPARNTEAFF
TRBD2 | . | TRBJ2-7 | TRBV5-1 | TGCGCCAGCAGCTCAGGGACTAGCGGGATCCACGAGCAGTACTTC | CASSSGTSGIHEQYF
. | . | TRBJ2-7 | TRBV28 | TGTGCCAGCAGGACAGCCACCTACGAGCAGTACTTC | CASRTATYEQYF
. | . | TRBJ2-2 | TRBV7-3 | TGTGCCAGCAGCTTAACGCTCCCAGCAGCCAACACCGGGGAGCTGTTTTTT | CASSLTLPAANTGELFF
TRBD1 | . | TRBJ1-2 | TRBV6-5 | TGTGCCAGCAGTTACCCGACAGGGTTGGGCTATGGCTACACCTTC | CASSYPTGLGYGYTF
TRBD2 | . | TRBJ2-7 | TRBV6-6 | TGTGCCAGCAGTTACTCTAGCGGGAGGACCTACGAGCAGTACTTC | CASSYSSGRTYEQYF
TRBD1 | . | TRBJ2-3 | TRBV5-1 | TGCGCCAGCAGCTTGGTGGGGACAGGGTCTAGCACAGATACGCAGTATTTT | CASSLVGTGSSTDTQYF